This T cell receptor (beta chain) was captured by sequencing in a study of T-cell reconstitution after alpha-beta-depleted transplantation in children (dated by TCRdb to about 2016). Study-level background: Using TCR repertoire profiling, the study quantitatively followed how T-cell immune reconstitution unfolded in children after TCRalphabeta/CD19-depleted allogeneic hematopoietic cell transplantation. General study outcomes and caveats: In some patients, the high TCRbeta diversity seen at day 60 was put down to recipient T cells and intrathymic progenitors that had survived conditioning. The frequencies of hyperexpanded clones fell over the following months, and after one year, T-cell counts and TCRbeta diversity were mostly attributed to newly produced T cells. About two months after transplant, the apparently early recovery of alphabetaT-cell counts reportedly depended on just several hundred clones that had expanded rapidly and came from non-depleted graft cells.

Library construction relied on PCR. Sequencing was performed on an Illumina HiSeq 2500. TCR libraries were prepared with molecular barcoding, using unique molecular identifiers to normalize TCRbeta repertoire quantification. TCRdb cleaned the public reads at Q25 with fastp, built clones with MiXCR and kept in-frame beta chains. One record per CDR3 amino acid sequence lists the most common genes and DNA. In all, the sample holds roughly 220,000 distinct CDR3 sequences, and under 8.5% of those were seen once. The ten largest clonotypes hold under 40% of the sample. V gives up 3 bases and J gives up 6 bases, and the segment between their germline ends measures 8 bases. Reading the germline V gene gives CDR1 ENHRY and CDR2 SYGVKD. The CDR3 starts with the cysteine, ends with the phenylalanine, and has 13 residues. Only the CDR3 portion is preserved as DNA: 39 bases, with reading frame beginning at the first base.

The treatment or condition label here, explained by the study, means: allogeneic hematopoietic cell transplantation with graft depleted of TCRalphabeta T cells and CD19 B cells. Transplant recipients were children who received TCRalphabeta/CD19-depleted allogeneic hematopoietic cell grafts. This clonotype was counted at least ten times. There is no known antigen for this receptor. Base quality data are lacking; no much larger clone is found one base away. The sequence derives from a male patient aged 2 to 10 who had a stem cell transplant for acute myeloid leukemia, so the T cells may come from the graft donor. This chain joins TRBV10-3 to TRBJ2-2; 6 matching bases give a weak D call of TRBD1. Sequenced here: PBMCs, mostly from graft donor cells, sampled 360 days after TCRalphabeta/CD19-depleted stem cell transplant. In nucleotide form, the sequence is TGTGCCATCAGTGAACAGGGTCCCGGGGAGCTGTTTTTT. It specifies CAISEQGPGELFF.